This entry features one T cell receptor (beta chain) sequence. No antigen is known for it. The entry originates in a study of vaccination effects on CD4 cells after COVID-19. Study results and caveats: Marked clonal contraction of infection- and vaccine-induced clones was seen late after vaccination.

Using immunoSEQ multiplex PCR, the repertoire was profiled, and TCRdb retains in-frame clones only, with some absent. The sample gives tens of thousands of clones, roughly 81% of which show up once; about 2.2% is in the top ten. Researchers isolated CD4+ T cells once approximately eleven days of culture had elapsed. Two doses of either BNT162b2 or mRNA-1273 were given to each participant. Having tested negative for nucleocapsid antibodies, the vaccine recipients showed no prior SARS-CoV-2 infection. The junction had 2 bases not matched to a gene; V was cut back by 4 bases and J by 5 bases. This CDR3 spans 14 amino acids. Per the germline V gene, CDR1 is LGHDT and CDR2 is YNNKEL (reference sequence).

The source is a human donor who received a COVID-19 vaccine. Material: CD4+ T cells from PBMCs cultured without peptide, obtained after COVID-19 vaccination. The rearrangement joins TRBV3-1 (or the pseudogene TRBV3-2) to TRBJ2-4; the match to TRBD1 covers 10 bases. DNA for the CDR3: TGTGCCAGCAGCCGCGGGACAGGGGAAAACATTCAGTACTTC. It encodes CASSRGTGENIQYF.